A selection of T cell receptor beta chains follows, all from one sample in a study of neoadjuvant anti-PD-1 for oral cavity cancer. TCRdb's table, derived via immunoSEQ multiplex PCR, lists solely in-frame clones and lacks some. This sample has 8,000 to 10,000 clones, with about three fifths found just once. Sample: PBMCs, taken after nivolumab (anti-PD-1) treatment. Every receptor here comes from a person between 40 and 79 years old with oral cavity squamous cell carcinoma. Both conserved end residues are part of each CDR3. A D gene is named only where the DNA matches it firmly. A clone size is listed for some rows: how often the clone was seen (once, few, many), or a class if it is expanded.

>TRBV4-1|-|TRBJ2-7|few
TGCGCCAGCAGCCAGCCAACAGAGGGGACGGGCGAGCAGTACTTC
CASSQPTEGTGEQYF
>TRBV7-9|TRBD2|TRBJ2-7|-
TGTGCCAGCAGCTTAGGTCTAGCGGGGAACTACGAGCAGTACTTC
CASSLGLAGNYEQYF
>TRBV2|TRBD1|TRBJ2-7|few
TGTGCCAGCAAGACGACAGGGGGACTCGAGCAGTACTTC
CASKTTGGLEQYF
>TRBV5-1|-|TRBJ2-5|-
TGCGCCAGCAGCTTGGGCGGATCCGGCGTGGAGACCCAGTACTTC
CASSLGGSGVETQYF
>TRBV6-5|-|TRBJ1-1|-
TGTGCCAGCAGTTACTCCCAGACAGTTCCGAAGACTGAAGCTTTCTTT
CASSYSQTVPKTEAFF
>TRBV6-1|TRBD1|TRBJ2-7|-
TGTGCCAGCAGGACCGGGACAGGGGGCAACGAGCAGTACTTC
CASRTGTGGNEQYF
>TRBV5-4|-|TRBJ1-2|few
TGTGCCAGCAGCTTGGAGGGGCAGGGAAACTATGGCTACACCTTC
CASSLEGQGNYGYTF
>TRBV28|-|TRBJ1-5|few
TGTGCCAGCAGCGGATGGAATCAGCCCCAGCATTTT
CASSGWNQPQHF
>TRBV19|-|TRBJ1-6|few
TGTGCCACCACTTTGAAGGCCTACGTAGGACCCCTCCACTTT
CATTLKAYVGPLHF
>TRBV5-1|TRBD2|TRBJ2-7|-
TGCGCCAGCAGCTGGGCGACTAGCGGGGGGATCGGCGAGCAGTACTTC
CASSWATSGGIGEQYF
>TRBV5-1|-|TRBJ2-1|-
TGCGCCAGCAGCCGGGCTAGGAATGAGCAGTTCTTC
CASSRARNEQFF
>TRBV4-2|-|TRBJ1-6|-
TGTGCCAGCAGCCAAGATCCCCAGGGAGGAAATTCACCCCTCCACTTT
CASSQDPQGGNSPLHF
>TRBV7-2|TRBD1|TRBJ2-2|few
TGTGCCAGCAGCGGACAGGGGCACACCGGGGAGCTGTTTTTT
CASSGQGHTGELFF
>TRBV18|-|TRBJ2-1|-
TGTGCCAGCTCATCCCGGGACAACTCCTACAATGAGCAGTTCTTC
CASSSRDNSYNEQFF
>TRBV30|TRBD1|TRBJ1-2|once
TGTGCCTGGAGTTTCACGACAGGGGGCGCCTATGGCTACACCTTC
CAWSFTTGGAYGYTF
>TRBV6-5|TRBD1|TRBJ1-1|-
TGTGCCAGCAGTTACGCCGGGACAGGGGTGAACACTGAAGCTTTCTTT
CASSYAGTGVNTEAFF
>TRBV5-4|-|TRBJ2-7|few
TGTGCCAGCAGCTTGGGTCAGGGGAACGAGCAGTACTTC
CASSLGQGNEQYF